Sequencing of this TCR beta chain was carried out in a study of prognosis after radiotherapy for stage I lung cancer. Background on the study: Patients were about a dozen men and over 5 women aged about 53 to 84, median roughly 76 years. Histologically, the tumors comprised squamous cell carcinoma in several patients and adenocarcinoma in approximately 12. SBRT radiotherapy comprised 3 to 5 fractions at a biologically effective dose of at least 100 Gy.

Germline V gene sequence: CDR1 MDHEN, CDR2 SYDVKM. V lost 0 bases and J 6 bases, leaving 24 bases between the germline ends. The CDR3 is 19 amino acids. The TCR beta CDR3 region was amplified from genomic DNA, with two rounds of multiplex PCR being used for the amplification. First-round PCR amplification was performed with primers specific to each TRBV and TRBJ gene. MiXCR was run by TCRdb on the multiplex PCR reads, yielding one entry per CDR3 protein. The table shows tens of thousands of distinct CDR3 sequences, with about 40% occurring only once. This clonotype was observed once. Sequences were derived from PBMCs, sampled before or after stereotactic body radiation therapy (not recorded which). The chain recombines TRBV28 with TRBJ2-1, with D possibly matching TRBD2 (6 bases). This clonotype was sampled from a donor aged 50 or older with non-small cell lung cancer. CDR3 in DNA: TGTGCCAGCAGTTTATGGGGGTTAGGGGCGGGATGGCCTCTCAATGAGCAGTTCTTC. It translates to CASSLWGLGAGWPLNEQFF.